These 26 T cell receptor beta chains share one sample of origin, sequenced in a study of OX40 agonist ivuxolimab in advanced cancers. Measured with immunoSEQ multiplex PCR; TCRdb has only the in-frame clones, and not every one. Here the sample spans tens of thousands of clones, roughly nine tenths being singletons. This material consisted of CD4+ or CD8+ T cells sorted from blood, taken in a trial of the OX40 agonist ivuxolimab. The receptors stem from an adult with an advanced solid tumor such as melanoma, head and neck, liver or kidney cancer.

CDR3 coding DNA: TGTGCCAGCAAAACGACAGGCACTAATGAAAAACTGTTTTTT. It specifies CASKTTGTNEKLFF. The gene calls are TRBV28 and TRBJ1-4; TRBD1 is a possible D gene (6 bases). Germline CDR1 MDHEN, CDR2 SYDVKM. V was clipped by 7 bases and J by 2 bases, with 11 bases between them. This CDR3 region has 14 residues.

V is TRBV7-2 and J is TRBJ2-7, with 7 bases identical to TRBD1. CDR3 length equals 14 residues. Germline V lookup: CDR1 SGHTA, CDR2 FQGNSA. The V gene end was trimmed by 5 bases and the J gene end by 5 bases; junction bases not matched to a gene: 9. The CDR3 sequence is CASSQQGTINEQYF. The CDR3 coding sequence is TGTGCCAGCAGCCAACAGGGGACAATAAACGAGCAGTACTTC.

The chain employs TRBV5-5 and TRBJ2-7; TRBD1 aligns across 9 bases. Germline-derived CDR1 and CDR2 are SGHKS and YYEKEE (reference sequence). The V and J ends lost 7 bases and 2 bases, in that order; junction bases with no gene match: 4. This CDR3 has 13 residues. The CDR3 reads CASGTGGAYEQYF. CDR3 nucleotide sequence: TGTGCCAGCGGTACAGGGGGCGCCTACGAGCAGTACTTC. Looking up the rest from reference TRBV5-5 and TRBJ2-7 gives the full variable domain: DAGVTQSPTHLIKTRGQQVTLRCSPISGHKSVSWYQQVLGQGPQFIFQYYEKEERGRGNFPDRFSARQFPNYSSELNVNALLLGDSALYLCASGTGGAYEQYFGPGTRLTVT.

The chain recombines TRBV7-2 with TRBJ2-7, with TRBD2 identical over 9 bases. The CDR3 extends over 14 amino acids. The junction had 11 bases not matched to a gene; V was cut back by 5 bases and J by 9 bases. Germline values: CDR1 SGHTA, CDR2 FQGNSA. The CDR3 DNA is TGTGCCAGCAGCCCTGGGACTAGCCGGGCTTGGCAGTACTTC. Protein: CASSPGTSRAWQYF.

V is TRBV10-2 and J is TRBJ2-7; D is perhaps TRBD2 (6 bases). The V end was cut by 3 bases, the J end by 0 bases, with 15 bases between. CDR1 and CDR2 (germline): WSHSY, SAAADI. The CDR3 covers 16 residues. CDR3 nucleotide sequence: TGCGCCAGCAGTGAATTGGGCGGGGACGGCTCCTACGAGCAGTACTTC. This codes for CASSELGGDGSYEQYF.

This clone was seen a few times. V is TRBV28 and J is TRBJ1-5, with no clear D. V lost 6 bases, J lost 0 bases, and 6 bases lay in between. The CDR3 has 13 residues. CDR1 MDHEN and CDR2 SYDVKM come from the germline V gene. CDR3 nucleotide sequence: TGTGCCAGCAGGGTGAATAGCAATCAGCCCCAGCATTTT. Translation gives CASRVNSNQPQHF.

The table lists this clone with a count of one. This sample includes further DNA sequences coding for the same CDR3. V is TRBV4-2 and J is TRBJ1-4; 7 bases map to TRBD1. Trimming took 0 bases from V and 4 from J; bases not matched to a gene: 5. Germline CDR1 reads LGHNA; CDR2 reads YNFKEQ. CDR3 size: 16 residues. The CDR3, as DNA: TGTGCCAGCAGCCAAGATCTCCAGGGGGGTAATGAAAAACTGTTTTTT. Translating it yields CASSQDLQGGNEKLFF.

The chain couples TRBV5-4 to TRBJ2-5; D not certain. Germline values: CDR1 SGHNT, CDR2 YYREEE (reference sequence). V was pared by 4 bases and J by 5 bases, with 12 bases between. This CDR3 has 13 amino acids. The CDR3 loop reads CASSIKNRETQYF. In DNA, the CDR3 is TGTGCCAGCAGCATCAAAAACCGGGAGACCCAGTACTTC.

The gene calls are TRBV5-1 and TRBJ2-7, with TRBD1 matching over 8 bases. Germline CDR1 is SGHRS and CDR2 is YFSETQ. V lost 3 bases and J lost 2; bases outside the gene matches: 7. The length of the CDR3 is 15 residues. The CDR3: CASSWTATGAYEQYF. In DNA form, the CDR3 reads TGCGCCAGCAGCTGGACAGCGACAGGGGCCTACGAGCAGTACTTC.

This chain joins TRBV10-3 and TRBJ1-6; 9 bases fit TRBD1. Germline CDR1 and CDR2: ENHRY and SYGVKD. The CDR3 is made up of 16 amino acids. Trimming took 6 bases from V and 9 from J; bases not matched to a gene: 12. The CDR3 sequence: CAISQETGTGRSPLHF. CDR3 in DNA: TGTGCCATCAGCCAAGAAACCGGGACAGGGCGTTCACCCCTCCACTTT.

The CDR3 nucleotides are TGTGCCAGCAGTCAGGACAGGGGCAATTCACCCCTCCACTTT. Translation: CASSQDRGNSPLHF. V gene TRBV5-4 combines with J gene TRBJ1-6, with 9 bases identical to TRBD1. The CDR3 covers 14 residues. V shed 5 bases, J shed 7 bases, and the junction held 4 bases outside the gene matches. From germline, CDR1 is SGHNT and CDR2 YYREEE (reference sequence).

The rearrangement links TRBV5-8 to TRBJ2-7; perhaps TRBD2 as D (6 bases). Germline V gene lookup returns CDR1 SGHTS and CDR2 YDEGEE. The CDR3 extends over 14 amino acids. V was shortened by 2 bases and J by 6 bases, with 15 bases between the two germline ends. The CDR3 nucleotides read TGTGCCAGCAGCTTCGGGGGTGAAGGAGGCGAGCAGTACTTC. Its protein is CASSFGGEGGEQYF.

This chain joins TRBV11-1 and TRBJ2-2; 9 bases match TRBD1. Looked up from germline, CDR1 is SGHAT and CDR2 is FQDESV (reference sequence). V shed 6 bases, J shed 3 bases, and the junction held 8 bases outside the gene matches. This CDR3 contains 16 residues. The CDR3 DNA sequence: TGTGCCAGCAGAAGCCACAGGGGGCTCGACACCGGGGAGCTGTTTTTT. Its translation: CASRSHRGLDTGELFF.

This clone was counted a single time. The chain has TRBV6-5 and TRBJ2-2, with D unclear. V lost 2 bases, J lost 5 bases, and 15 bases lay in between. From germline, CDR1 is MNHEY and CDR2 SVGAGI. This CDR3 spans 16 amino acids. The CDR3 loop is CASSYVRPPLTGELFF. CDR3 DNA: TGTGCCAGCAGTTACGTTCGTCCCCCCCTTACCGGGGAGCTGTTTTTT.

The DNA for the CDR3 is TGTGCCAGCAGCTTAGATCCCGCAGGCGACGCTTTCTTT. Its translation: CASSLDPAGDAFF. The rearrangement links TRBV7-6 to TRBJ1-1; D unresolved. CDR3 size: 13 residues. Trimming pared 1 base from V and 11 bases from J, leaving 14 bases between. The V gene's germline CDR1 is SGHVS and CDR2 FNYEAQ.

The chain employs TRBV9 and TRBJ2-5, with 8 bases that match TRBD1. The length of the CDR3 is 18 residues. From germline, CDR1 is SGDLS and CDR2 YYNGEE. V lost 0 bases, J lost 2 bases, and 12 bases stayed unmatched. CDR3 nucleotide sequence: TGTGCCAGCAGCGTAGGGGCAGGGGGCCGAAGGGTGCAAGAGACCCAGTACTTC. It is translated as CASSVGAGGRRVQETQYF.

The gene calls are TRBV10-2 and TRBJ2-3, with TRBD1 as a possible D gene (5 bases). The germline CDR1 and CDR2 sequences are WSHSY and SAAADI. V dropped 5 bases and J dropped 6 bases, with 9 bases sitting between them. This CDR3 is built from 12 residues. For the CDR3, the DNA is TGCGCCAGCAGTAAGACAGCCGATACGCAGTATTTT. It is translated as CASSKTADTQYF.

The chain uses TRBV11-3 and TRBJ2-2; D is perhaps TRBD1 (5 bases). This CDR3 spans 18 amino acids. CDR1 is SGHNT and CDR2 is YENEEA in the germline V gene. The V end lost 1 base, the J end lost 2 bases, and 17 bases lay between the germline ends. The CDR3 nucleotides read TGTGCCAGCAGCTTAGTCGGGCGTGGTACAGGAAACACCGGGGAGCTGTTTTTT. Amino acids: CASSLVGRGTGNTGELFF.

The gene calls are TRBV10-2 and TRBJ1-6; no definite D call. The germline V and J ends were trimmed by 0 bases and 8 bases, with 11 bases remaining between them. Germline V CDR1 and CDR2: WSHSY, SAAADI. The CDR3 runs to 15 residues. CDR3 sequence: CASSESVGRYSPLHF. DNA of the CDR3: TGCGCCAGCAGTGAGTCGGTAGGGAGGTATTCACCCCTCCACTTT.

This rearrangement joins TRBV27 to TRBJ1-2; D not resolved. The CDR3 has 15 amino acids. Germline V gene lookup returns CDR1 MNHEY and CDR2 SMNVEV (reference sequence). V lost 6 bases to trimming and J lost 7 bases, with 21 bases between them. The CDR3 is CASRSITTAEGGYTF. CDR3 sequence (DNA): TGTGCCAGCAGATCAATAACGACGGCGGAGGGTGGCTACACCTTC.

The chain has TRBV28 and TRBJ2-1; 13 bases align to TRBD2. The CDR3 is 20 residues long. V lost 3 bases and J lost 4; bases outside the gene matches: 15. In germline, CDR1 is MDHEN, CDR2 SYDVKM. The CDR3: CASSFSHGGRGLAGYNEQFF. The CDR3 nucleotides read TGTGCCAGCAGTTTCTCCCACGGGGGGAGGGGACTAGCGGGATACAATGAGCAGTTCTTC.

The gene calls are TRBV29-1 and TRBJ2-3; a weak D match, TRBD2 (5 bases). Germline V CDR1 and CDR2: SQVTM, ANQGSEA. The V end lost 6 bases, the J end lost 4 bases, and 20 bases lay between the germline ends. The CDR3 spans 15 residues. The CDR3 DNA is TGCAGCGTATTTTGGCTAGCTGGTTACGCAGATACGCAGTATTTT. Translating it yields CSVFWLAGYADTQYF.

V gene TRBV7-9 combines with J gene TRBJ1-2; D gene unclear. Per the germline V gene, CDR1 is SEHNR and CDR2 is FQNEAQ (reference sequence). The CDR3 is 13 residues long. V lost 5 bases and J lost 6, with 13 bases in between. The chain's CDR3 is CASSPPWLNGYTF. The DNA for the CDR3 is TGTGCCAGCAGCCCACCGTGGCTGAATGGCTACACCTTC.

This chain uses TRBV28 with TRBJ1-1; D ambiguous. This CDR3 contains 13 residues. Trimming shortened V by 5 bases and J by 5 bases, and 12 bases separated the two germline ends. Germline CDR1 MDHEN, CDR2 SYDVKM. The CDR3 loop is CASSSPSRTEAFF. CDR3 sequence (DNA): TGTGCCAGCAGTAGCCCCTCGAGGACTGAAGCTTTCTTT.

A single count supports this clone. This chain uses TRBV4-1 with TRBJ1-1, with 7 bases aligning to TRBD1. This CDR3 region has 16 residues. V dropped 3 bases and J dropped 0; count of bases not matched to a gene: 7. CDR1 and CDR2 from the germline V gene are MGHRA and YSYEKL. CDR3 amino acids: CASSHTGTVMNTEAFF. CDR3 sequence (DNA): TGCGCCAGCAGCCATACGGGGACAGTCATGAACACTGAAGCTTTCTTT.

V is TRBV5-6 and J is TRBJ2-5; D unresolved. The germline gives CDR1 SGHDT, CDR2 YYEEEE. Trimming shortened V by 1 base and J by 0 bases, and 7 bases separated the two germline ends. The CDR3 extends over 14 amino acids. The CDR3 loop is CASSLYVDQETQYF. The CDR3 coding sequence is TGTGCCAGCAGCTTGTACGTCGACCAAGAGACCCAGTACTTC.